These 5 T cell receptor beta chains came from one sample sequenced in a study of blood T cell repertoires in COVID-19. Only in-frame clones appear in the TCRdb table, and some are missing; sequencing was by immunoSEQ multiplex PCR. The table records some 90,000 clones, approximately 90% of them present only once. The sequenced material came from peripheral blood. The receptor source for this set is a man in his forties or fifties with acute or convalescent COVID-19.

The V and J genes are TRBV6-4 and TRBJ1-6; tentatively, D is TRBD1 (5 bases). Germline assignment: CDR1 MRHNA and CDR2 SNTAGT. The V and J ends lost 2 bases and 6 bases respectively, with 5 bases between them. The CDR3 totals 13 residues. CDR3 in DNA: TGTGCCAGCAGTGACAGGGGTAATTCACCCCTCCACTTT. Translation gives CASSDRGNSPLHF.

CDR3 protein: CASSLRQGLGNTIYF. Here the CDR3 DNA reads TGTGCCAGCAGCTTAAGACAGGGTCTTGGAAACACCATATATTTT. V and J are TRBV11-2 and TRBJ1-3; 7 bases fit TRBD1. V lost 2 bases and J lost 3; bases outside the gene matches: 4. The CDR3 is 15 amino acids. Germline V lookup: CDR1 SGHAT, CDR2 FQNNGV.

The chain joins TRBV6-1 to TRBJ1-1; D uncertain. V lost 2 bases, J lost 2 bases, and 9 bases lay in between. CDR3 size: 14 residues. Germline V gene data show CDR1 as MNHNS and CDR2 as SASEGT. This CDR3 reads CASSESRKNTEAFF. The CDR3, as DNA: TGTGCCAGCAGTGAATCCAGGAAAAACACTGAAGCTTTCTTT.

The rearrangement links TRBV6-1 to TRBJ2-3; D may be TRBD1 (5 bases). Between the trimmed V and J ends, which lost 0 bases and 3 bases, there was a span of 16 bases. The CDR3 runs to 17 residues. Germline V gives CDR1 MNHNS, CDR2 SASEGT. The CDR3 region has the DNA TGTGCCAGCAGTGAAGCTCCCCAGGGATTTGGGACAGATACGCAGTATTTT. Encoded protein: CASSEAPQGFGTDTQYF.

The chain combines TRBV7-8 with TRBJ1-1, with no clear D. The CDR3 loop spans 13 amino acids. The ends were cut back, 5 bases at V and 7 bases at J, with 14 bases in the middle. Germline assignment: CDR1 SGHVS and CDR2 FQNEAQ. The CDR3 loop reads CASSGAREGEAFF. The CDR3 DNA is TGTGCCAGCAGCGGCGCTAGGGAGGGTGAAGCTTTCTTT.